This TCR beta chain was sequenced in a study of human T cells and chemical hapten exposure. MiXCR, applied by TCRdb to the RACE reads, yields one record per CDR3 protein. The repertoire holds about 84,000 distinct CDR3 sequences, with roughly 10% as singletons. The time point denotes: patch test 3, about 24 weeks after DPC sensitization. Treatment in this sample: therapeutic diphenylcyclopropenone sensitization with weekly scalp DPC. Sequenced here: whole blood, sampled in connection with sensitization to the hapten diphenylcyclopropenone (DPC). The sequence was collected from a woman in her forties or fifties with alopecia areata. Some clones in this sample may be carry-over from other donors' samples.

This CDR3 reads CASSGGRGDNSPLHF. CDR3 nucleotides: TGTGCCAGCAGCGGGGGCAGGGGGGATAATTCACCCCTCCACTTT. The chain uses TRBV9 and TRBJ1-6; 7 bases line up with TRBD1. The V gene's germline CDR1 is SGDLS and CDR2 YYNGEE. The CDR3 is 15 amino acids. V lost 3 bases and J lost 5; bases outside the gene matches: 5.